This T cell receptor (beta chain) is drawn from a study of blood T cell repertoires in COVID-19. This clone was recorded only once. Only in-frame clones appear in the TCRdb table, and some are missing; sequencing was by immunoSEQ multiplex PCR. The sample has approximately 60,000 clones; around 82% are singletons. CDR1 is SNHLY and CDR2 is FYNNEI in the germline V gene. The length of the CDR3 is 18 residues. V trimming: 10 bases; J trimming: 0 bases; junction bases outside the gene matches: 16. Sequencing input: peripheral blood. The rearrangement joins TRBV2 to TRBJ2-5; 11 bases are a match to TRBD2. The TCR was taken from a woman older than 75 with acute or convalescent COVID-19. For the CDR3, the DNA is TGTGCCACCAGGAGGGGGCTAGCGGGGGGATCGTACCAAGAGACCCAGTACTTC. This sequence encodes CATRRGLAGGSYQETQYF.